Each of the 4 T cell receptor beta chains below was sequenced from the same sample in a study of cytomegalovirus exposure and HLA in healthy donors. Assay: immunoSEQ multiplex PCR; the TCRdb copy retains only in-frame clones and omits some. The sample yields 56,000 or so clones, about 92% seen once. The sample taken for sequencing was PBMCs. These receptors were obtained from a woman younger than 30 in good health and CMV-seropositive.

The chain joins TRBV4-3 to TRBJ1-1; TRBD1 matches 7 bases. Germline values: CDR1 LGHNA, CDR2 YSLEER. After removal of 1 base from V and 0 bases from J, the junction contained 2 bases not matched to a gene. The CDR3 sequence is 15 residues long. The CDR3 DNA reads TGCGCCAGCAGCCAAGGAGGGGGCATGAACACTGAAGCTTTCTTT. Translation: CASSQGGGMNTEAFF.

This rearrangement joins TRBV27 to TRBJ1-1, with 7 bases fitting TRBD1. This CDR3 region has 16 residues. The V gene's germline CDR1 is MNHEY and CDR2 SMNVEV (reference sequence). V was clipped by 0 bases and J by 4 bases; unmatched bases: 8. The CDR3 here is CASSLSPTGYGTEAFF. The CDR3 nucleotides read TGTGCCAGCAGTTTATCCCCGACAGGGTATGGCACTGAAGCTTTCTTT.

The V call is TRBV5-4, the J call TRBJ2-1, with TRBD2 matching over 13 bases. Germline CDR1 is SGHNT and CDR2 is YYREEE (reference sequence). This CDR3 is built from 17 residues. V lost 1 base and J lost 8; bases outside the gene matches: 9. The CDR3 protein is CASSLITSGGAGDEQFF. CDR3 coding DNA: TGTGCCAGCAGCTTGATCACTAGCGGGGGGGCCGGGGATGAGCAGTTCTTC.

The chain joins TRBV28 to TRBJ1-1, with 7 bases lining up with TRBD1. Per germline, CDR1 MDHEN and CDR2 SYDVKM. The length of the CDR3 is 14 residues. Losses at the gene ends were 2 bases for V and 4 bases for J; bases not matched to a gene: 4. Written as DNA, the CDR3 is TGTGCCAGCAGTTTAGATCCAGGGGGCACTGAAGCTTTCTTT. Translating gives CASSLDPGGTEAFF.